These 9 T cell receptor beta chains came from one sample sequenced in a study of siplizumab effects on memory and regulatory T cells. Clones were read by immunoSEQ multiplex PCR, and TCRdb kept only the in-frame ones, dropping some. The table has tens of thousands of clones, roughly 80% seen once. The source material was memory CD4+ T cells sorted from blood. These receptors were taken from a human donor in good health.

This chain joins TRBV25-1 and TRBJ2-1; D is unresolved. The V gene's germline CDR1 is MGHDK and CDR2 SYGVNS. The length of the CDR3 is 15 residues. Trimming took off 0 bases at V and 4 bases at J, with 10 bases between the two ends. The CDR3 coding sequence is TGTGCCAGCAGTGAATATCGGGCAGCGTACAATGAGCAGTTCTTC. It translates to CASSEYRAAYNEQFF.

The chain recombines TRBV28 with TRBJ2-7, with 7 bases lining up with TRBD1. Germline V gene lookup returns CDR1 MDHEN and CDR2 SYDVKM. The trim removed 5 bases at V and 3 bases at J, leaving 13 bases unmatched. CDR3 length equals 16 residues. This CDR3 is CASSQPGAGGNYEQYF. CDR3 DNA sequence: TGTGCCAGCAGTCAGCCCGGAGCAGGGGGTAACTACGAGCAGTACTTC. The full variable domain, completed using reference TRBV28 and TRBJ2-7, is DVKVTQSSRYLVKRTGEKVFLECVQDMDHENMFWYRQDPGLGLRLIYFSYDVKMKEKGDIPEGYSVSREKKERFSLILESASTNQTSMYLCASSQPGAGGNYEQYFGPGTRLTVT.

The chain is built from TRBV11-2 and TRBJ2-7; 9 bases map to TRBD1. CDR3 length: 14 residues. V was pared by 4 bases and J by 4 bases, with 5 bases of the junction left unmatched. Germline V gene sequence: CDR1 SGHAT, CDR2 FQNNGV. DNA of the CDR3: TGTGCCAGCAGCTCTCGACAGGGGGGGTACGAGCAGTACTTC. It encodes CASSSRQGGYEQYF.

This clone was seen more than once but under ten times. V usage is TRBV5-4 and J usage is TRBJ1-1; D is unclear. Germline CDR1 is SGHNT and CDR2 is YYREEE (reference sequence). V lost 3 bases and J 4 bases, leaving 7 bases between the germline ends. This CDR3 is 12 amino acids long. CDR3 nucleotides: TGTGCCAGCAGCTACCCCCCCACTGAAGCTTTCTTT. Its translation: CASSYPPTEAFF.

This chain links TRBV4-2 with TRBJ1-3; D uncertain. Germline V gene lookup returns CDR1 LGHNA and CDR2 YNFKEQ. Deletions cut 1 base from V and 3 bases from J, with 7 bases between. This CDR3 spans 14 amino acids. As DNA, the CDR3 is TGTGCCAGCAGCCAAGCGGTGATTGGAAACACCATATATTTT. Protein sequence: CASSQAVIGNTIYF.

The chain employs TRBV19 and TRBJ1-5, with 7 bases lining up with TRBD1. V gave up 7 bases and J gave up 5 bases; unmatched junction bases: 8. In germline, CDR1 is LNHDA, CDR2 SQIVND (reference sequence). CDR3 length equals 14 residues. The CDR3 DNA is TGTGCCAGTATAAAACAGGGGATGGATCAGCCCCAGCATTTT. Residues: CASIKQGMDQPQHF. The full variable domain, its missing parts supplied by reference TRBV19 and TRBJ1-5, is DGGITQSPKYLFRKEGQNVTLSCEQNLNHDAMYWYRQDPGQGLRLIYYSQIVNDFQKGDIAEGYSVSREKKESFPLTVTSAQKNPTAFYLCASIKQGMDQPQHFGDGTRLSIL.

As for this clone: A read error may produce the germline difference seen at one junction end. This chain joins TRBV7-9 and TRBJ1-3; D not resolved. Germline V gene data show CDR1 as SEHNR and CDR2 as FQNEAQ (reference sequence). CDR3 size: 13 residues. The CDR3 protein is CATSPDSGNTIYF. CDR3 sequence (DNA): TGTGCCACCTCTCCTGATTCTGGGAACACCATATATTTT.

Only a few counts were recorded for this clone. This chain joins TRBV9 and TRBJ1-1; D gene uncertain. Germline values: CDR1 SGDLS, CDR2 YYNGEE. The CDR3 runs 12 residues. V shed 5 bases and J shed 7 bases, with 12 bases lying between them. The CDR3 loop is CASRREDHEAFF. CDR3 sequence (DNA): TGTGCCAGCAGGCGGGAGGACCATGAAGCTTTCTTT.

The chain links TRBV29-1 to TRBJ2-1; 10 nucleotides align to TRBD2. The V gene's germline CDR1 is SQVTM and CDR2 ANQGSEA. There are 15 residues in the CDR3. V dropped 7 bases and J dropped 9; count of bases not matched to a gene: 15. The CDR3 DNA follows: TGCAGCGCCGCAACTAGCGGGGTCAGGGGAGGTGAGCAGTTCTTC. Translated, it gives CSAATSGVRGGEQFF.